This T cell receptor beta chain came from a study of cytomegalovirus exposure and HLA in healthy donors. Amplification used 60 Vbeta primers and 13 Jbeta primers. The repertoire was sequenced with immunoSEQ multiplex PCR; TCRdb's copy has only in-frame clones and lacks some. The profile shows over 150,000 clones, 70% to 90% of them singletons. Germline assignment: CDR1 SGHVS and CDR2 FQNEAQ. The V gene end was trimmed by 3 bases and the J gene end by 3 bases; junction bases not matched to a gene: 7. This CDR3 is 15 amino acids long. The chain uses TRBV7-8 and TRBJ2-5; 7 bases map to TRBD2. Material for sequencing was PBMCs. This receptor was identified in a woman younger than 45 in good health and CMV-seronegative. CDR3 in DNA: TGTGCCAGCAGCTTTGCTGAGCGGGGAAAAGAGACCCAGTACTTC. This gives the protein CASSFAERGKETQYF.